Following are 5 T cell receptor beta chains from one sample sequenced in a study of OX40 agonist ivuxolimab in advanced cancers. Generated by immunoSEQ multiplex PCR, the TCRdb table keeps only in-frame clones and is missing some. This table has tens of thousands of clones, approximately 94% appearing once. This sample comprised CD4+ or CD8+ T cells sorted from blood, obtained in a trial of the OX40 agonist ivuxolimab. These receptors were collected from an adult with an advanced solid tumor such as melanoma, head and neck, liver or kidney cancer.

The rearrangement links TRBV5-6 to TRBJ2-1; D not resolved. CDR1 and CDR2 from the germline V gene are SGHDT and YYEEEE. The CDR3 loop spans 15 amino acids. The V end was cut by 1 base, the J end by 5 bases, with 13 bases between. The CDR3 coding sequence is TGTGCCAGCAGCTTGTCTTTGAGGCTTAACAATGAGCAGTTCTTC. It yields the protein CASSLSLRLNNEQFF.

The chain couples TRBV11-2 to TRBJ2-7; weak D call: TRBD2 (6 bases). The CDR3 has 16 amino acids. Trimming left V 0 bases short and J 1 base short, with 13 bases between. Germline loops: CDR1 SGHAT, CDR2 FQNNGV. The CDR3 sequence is CASSLEGGLGSYEQYF. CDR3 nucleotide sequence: TGTGCCAGCAGCTTAGAGGGAGGCCTCGGTTCCTACGAGCAGTACTTC.

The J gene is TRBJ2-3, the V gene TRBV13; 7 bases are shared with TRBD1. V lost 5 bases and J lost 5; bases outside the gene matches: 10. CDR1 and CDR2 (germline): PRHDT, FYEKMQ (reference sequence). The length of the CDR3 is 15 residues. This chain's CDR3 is CASSHGTEKRDTQYF. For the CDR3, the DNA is TGTGCCAGCAGCCACGGGACAGAAAAAAGAGATACGCAGTATTTT. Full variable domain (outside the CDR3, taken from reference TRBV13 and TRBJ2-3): AAGVIQSPRHLIKEKRETATLKCYPIPRHDTVYWYQQGPGQDPQFLISFYEKMQSDKGSIPDRFSAQQFSDYHSELNMSSLELGDSALYFCASSHGTEKRDTQYFGPGTRLTVL.

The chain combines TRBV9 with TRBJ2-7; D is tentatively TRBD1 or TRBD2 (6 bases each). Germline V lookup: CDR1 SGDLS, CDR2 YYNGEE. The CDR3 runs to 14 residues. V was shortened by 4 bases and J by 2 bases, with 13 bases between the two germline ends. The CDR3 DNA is TGTGCCAGCAGCCCAGGGGACTTTGCCTACGAGCAGTACTTC. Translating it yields CASSPGDFAYEQYF.

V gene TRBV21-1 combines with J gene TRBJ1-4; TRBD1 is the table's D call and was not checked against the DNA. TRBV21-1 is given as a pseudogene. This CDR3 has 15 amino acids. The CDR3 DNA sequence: TGTGCCAGCAGCAAAGAGGACAGGGATAATGAAAAACTGTTTTTT. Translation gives CASSKEDRDNEKLFF.